This T cell receptor (beta chain) was observed in a study of T cells in Graves' hyperthyroidism and ophthalmopathy. Overall study findings and caveats: In blood, most of the thyroid clonotypes expanded above 0.001 were also present.

If no ophthalmopathy progression occurred within 18 months, Graves' hyperthyroidism was stable. Amplified TCR beta CDR3 regions came from RNA transcripts. First-round RT-PCR of the TCR CDR3 relied on the HTBI primer set. TCRdb independently ran MiXCR on the multiplex PCR reads; one entry per CDR3 protein. The sample holds just over 550,000 distinct CDR3 sequences; just over 45% are singletons and the top ten take 8% to 8.5%. The length of the CDR3 is 17 residues. Unmatched junction bases numbered 11, after V lost 6 bases and J lost 4 bases. CDR1 and CDR2 (germline): MGHDK, SYGVNS. A word on this clonotype: The antigen is not known.

This chain joins TRBV25-1 and TRBJ2-7, with 14 bases lining up with TRBD2. Sequences were obtained from peripheral blood or thyroid tissue (not recorded which). This receptor was identified in a young woman with Graves' hyperthyroidism. In DNA, the CDR3 is TGTGCCAGCAGCTCGTTGACCGGACTAGCGGGAGGATACGAGCAGTACTTC. Amino acid sequence: CASSSLTGLAGGYEQYF.